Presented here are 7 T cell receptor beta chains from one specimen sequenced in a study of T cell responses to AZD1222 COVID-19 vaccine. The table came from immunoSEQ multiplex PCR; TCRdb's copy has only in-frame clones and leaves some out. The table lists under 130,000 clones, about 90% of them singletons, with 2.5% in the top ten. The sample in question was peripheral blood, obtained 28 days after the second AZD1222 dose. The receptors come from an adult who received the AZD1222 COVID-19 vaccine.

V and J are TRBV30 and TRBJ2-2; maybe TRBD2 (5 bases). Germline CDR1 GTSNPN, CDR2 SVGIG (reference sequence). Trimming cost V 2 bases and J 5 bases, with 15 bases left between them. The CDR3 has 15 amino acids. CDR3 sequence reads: CAWSYPRGRTGELFF. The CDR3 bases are TGTGCCTGGAGTTACCCCCGGGGAAGGACCGGGGAGCTGTTTTTT.

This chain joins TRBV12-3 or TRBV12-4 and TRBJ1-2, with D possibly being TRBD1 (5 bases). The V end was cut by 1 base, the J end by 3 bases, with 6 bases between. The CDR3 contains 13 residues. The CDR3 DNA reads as TGTGCCAGCAGTTTAGGGGGCTACTATGGCTACACCTTC. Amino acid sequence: CASSLGGYYGYTF.

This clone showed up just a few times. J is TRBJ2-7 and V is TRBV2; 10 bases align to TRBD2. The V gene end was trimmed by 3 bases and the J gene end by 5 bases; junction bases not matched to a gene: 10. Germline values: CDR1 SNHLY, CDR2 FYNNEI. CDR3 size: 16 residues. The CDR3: CASSESRLAGVDEQYF. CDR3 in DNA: TGTGCCAGCAGTGAGTCGCGACTAGCGGGTGTCGACGAGCAGTACTTC.

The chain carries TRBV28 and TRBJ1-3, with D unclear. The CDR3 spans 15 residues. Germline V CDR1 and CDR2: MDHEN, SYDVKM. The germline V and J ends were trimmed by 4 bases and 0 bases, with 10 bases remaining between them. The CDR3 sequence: CASSSGSSSGNTIYF. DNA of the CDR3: TGTGCCAGCAGTTCCGGGAGTAGCTCTGGAAACACCATATATTTT.

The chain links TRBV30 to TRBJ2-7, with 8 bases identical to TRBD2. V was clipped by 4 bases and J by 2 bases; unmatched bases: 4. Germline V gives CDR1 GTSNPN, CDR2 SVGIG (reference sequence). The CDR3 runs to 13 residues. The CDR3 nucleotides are TGTGCCTGGATGGGGCGGGAGGCCTACGAGCAGTACTTC. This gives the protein CAWMGREAYEQYF.

As DNA, the CDR3 is TGTGCCAGCAGTGATGGCGGGAGGCCCAGCACAGATACGCAGTATTTT. Amino acid sequence: CASSDGGRPSTDTQYF. The chain is built from TRBV2 and TRBJ2-3, with 8 positions matching TRBD2. V gave up 3 bases and J gave up 0 bases; unmatched junction bases: 5. The CDR3 has 16 residues. Germline V gene data show CDR1 as SNHLY and CDR2 as FYNNEI.

The CDR3 DNA reads as TGTGCCAGCAGCTTACTTGACGGACGGGACACTGAAGCTTTCTTT. Translation: CASSLLDGRDTEAFF. The V gene is TRBV11-1, the J gene TRBJ1-1; no firm D call. CDR1 and CDR2 (germline): SGHAT, FQDESV (reference sequence). The CDR3 has 15 amino acids. The ends were cut back, 2 bases at V and 3 bases at J, with 13 bases in the middle.